This T cell receptor (beta chain) was sequenced during a study of post-analysis software for immune sequencing data. Study at large: Several disease courses (relapsing-remitting, secondary progressive and progressive-relapsing) of multiple sclerosis were included. Regarding the study as a whole: Samples sharing a preparation batch grouped tightly together when assessed by F measure. Controls significantly exceeded multiple sclerosis patients in normalized Chao1 diversity.

Unique molecular identifiers had been added to the TCR beta cDNA libraries. Some 500,000 cDNA molecules were obtained per 1 to 10 million input T cells. TCRdb re-called the PCR reads with MiXCR, one entry per CDR3 protein. The profile shows about 770,000 distinct CDR3 sequences, around 42% of them singletons. To note about this clonotype: Its antigen is currently unknown.

The origin of this receptor is a girl aged 5 to 17 with multiple sclerosis. The specimen was blood.

For the CDR3, the DNA is TGTGCCAGCAGGGCCCCGGGAGGGGCAGAGACCCAGTACTTC. This translates into CASRAPGGAETQYF. The rearrangement uses TRBV6-5 and TRBJ2-5, with TRBD2 matching over 8 bases. CDR1 and CDR2 (germline): MNHEY, SVGAGI. The CDR3 spans 14 residues. V was pared by 6 bases and J by 4 bases, with 7 bases of the junction left unmatched.